A selection of T cell receptor beta chains follows, all from one sample in a study of cytomegalovirus exposure and HLA in healthy donors. The data were produced by immunoSEQ multiplex PCR, yet TCRdb's version contains in-frame clones alone and is incomplete. The data show 150,000 to 200,000 clones, about three quarters seen once. The sample comprised PBMCs. These receptors were obtained from a woman in her thirties or forties in good health and CMV-seronegative. Each CDR3 is given without its conserved first and last residue. Expanded clones get a size class; other rows say once, few or many, or leave the size out.

j_call clone_size v_call cdr3_aa
TRBJ2-1 - TRBV5-1 ASSSPGLGGNEQF
TRBJ2-5 - TRBV25-1 ASSDPSGAGGKETQY
TRBJ1-1 - TRBV14 ASSQGARSNTEAF
TRBJ1-1 - TRBV2 ASSPDSNTEAF
TRBJ1-5 - TRBV5-8 ASSLVRGLWPQH
TRBJ1-5 - TRBV18 ASSPGSNQPQH
TRBJ2-1 - TRBV6-5 ASTQGWGGEQF
TRBJ2-1 - TRBV7-9 ASSKLAGGLDEQF
TRBJ2-5 - TRBV11-3 ASSFRGTAETQY
TRBJ1-3 - TRBV30 AWMLRSVNTIY
TRBJ2-2 - TRBV7-7 ASSLAGRGELF
TRBJ2-3 - TRBV11-2 ASSFGLAGITDTQY
TRBJ1-5 - TRBV19 ASSMGSQPQH
TRBJ1-4 - TRBV9 ASSADSFNEKLF
TRBJ2-3 few TRBV19 ASQTGGFTDTQY
TRBJ1-1 - TRBV19 ASSIRSGGGTEAF
TRBJ1-4 - TRBV19 ASWEGQGHEKLF
TRBJ2-2 - TRBV30 AWSVRGTGELF
TRBJ2-1 - TRBV20-1 SSRNNEQF
TRBJ1-1 - TRBV12-5 ASGLATATEAF
TRBJ1-5 few TRBV18 ASSPTGSSNQPQH
TRBJ2-7 - TRBV5-1 ASSSRSQGLAAYEQY
TRBJ1-4 - TRBV30 ARGGTASAEKLF
TRBJ1-1 few TRBV4-3 ASSQEYRGIMNTEAF
TRBJ1-5 - TRBV18 ASSSNRELQH
TRBJ1-2 - TRBV29-1 SVENKGLGYGYT
TRBJ2-1 - TRBV18 ASSPSGTNEQF
TRBJ2-5 - TRBV5-1 ASSLRAAGRETQY
TRBJ1-1 few TRBV27 ASSPRQGRNTEAF
TRBJ2-2 few TRBV25-1 ASSDSGRVSGELF